Below, 27 T cell receptor beta chains from the same sample are listed, as sequenced in a study of blood T cell repertoires in COVID-19. TCRdb's table, derived via immunoSEQ multiplex PCR, lists solely in-frame clones and lacks some. The data hold about 170,000 clones, with approximately 84% observed a single time. Source material: peripheral blood. These receptors all stem from a man aged 65 to 85 with active or convalescent COVID-19.

The chain has TRBV27 and TRBJ2-5; D is perhaps TRBD2 (6 bases). The CDR3 is made up of 13 amino acids. The germline V and J ends were trimmed by 6 bases and 5 bases, with 13 bases remaining between them. Germline lookup yields CDR1 MNHEY and CDR2 SMNVEV (reference sequence). CDR3 sequence: CASRRGGWETQYF. The CDR3 DNA reads TGTGCCAGCAGGCGGGGCGGCTGGGAGACCCAGTACTTC.

The chain recombines TRBV5-1 with TRBJ1-2; no definite D call. This CDR3 comprises 16 residues. Germline V gene lookup returns CDR1 SGHRS and CDR2 YFSETQ. Trimming stripped 0 bases from V and 0 bases from J, with 12 bases between. The CDR3 here is CASSLGGREANYGYTF. The CDR3 DNA reads as TGCGCCAGCAGCTTGGGCGGCAGAGAAGCTAACTATGGCTACACCTTC.

This sequence joins TRBV7-3 and TRBJ2-1; 8 bases match TRBD2. The CDR3 sequence is 15 residues long. The junction had 0 bases not matched to a gene; V was cut back by 1 base and J by 1 base. Germline values: CDR1 SGHTA, CDR2 FQGTGA. The CDR3 DNA reads as TGTGCCAGCAGCTTAAAGCGGGAGTCCTACAATGAGCAGTTCTTC. Protein product: CASSLKRESYNEQFF.

The chain joins TRBV5-1 to TRBJ2-1; TRBD1 is a possible D gene (5 bases). The CDR3 is 15 amino acids. V was pared by 4 bases and J by 2 bases, with 13 bases between. Germline loops: CDR1 SGHRS, CDR2 YFSETQ. For the CDR3, the DNA is TGCGCCAGCAGCCTACAGGACGGAACCTACAATGAGCAGTTCTTC. Its translation: CASSLQDGTYNEQFF.

This sequence joins TRBV18 and TRBJ1-2; D not certain. V was cut by 5 bases and J by 6 bases, with 22 bases left in between. This CDR3 is 16 amino acids long. Looked up from germline, CDR1 is KGHSH and CDR2 is LQKENI. The CDR3 loop is CASSVSAARMKHGYTF. The CDR3 bases are TGTGCCAGCTCAGTCAGCGCAGCCCGGATGAAACATGGCTACACCTTC.

The V and J genes are TRBV18 and TRBJ1-1; possibly TRBD1 for D (5 bases). Germline values: CDR1 KGHSH, CDR2 LQKENI. The CDR3 contains 14 residues. V lost 6 bases and J lost 2, with 13 bases in between. The CDR3, as DNA: TGTGCCAGCTCCCTCAGCGGGGGTAACACTGAAGCTTTCTTT. Its protein is CASSLSGGNTEAFF.

This clone was recorded a few times. The chain has TRBV6-5 and TRBJ1-3; D possibly corresponds to TRBD1 (6 bases). CDR3 length: 16 residues. CDR1 is MNHEY and CDR2 is SVGAGI in the germline V gene. V lost 2 bases, J lost 2 bases, and 13 bases lay in between. The CDR3 protein is CASSYAVGGPGNTIYF. CDR3 nucleotide sequence: TGTGCCAGCAGTTACGCGGTCGGGGGGCCTGGAAACACCATATATTTT.

This clone was observed once. The chain uses TRBV28 and TRBJ1-3, with no clear D. Germline lookup yields CDR1 MDHEN and CDR2 SYDVKM. The CDR3 has 14 amino acids. V shed 4 bases and J shed 0 bases, with 7 bases lying between them. The CDR3 region has the DNA TGTGCCAGCAGTTACGTTAGCTCTGGAAACACCATATATTTT. Encoded protein: CASSYVSSGNTIYF.

This sequence joins TRBV28 and TRBJ1-4; 9 bases are a match to TRBD1. The CDR3 has 16 amino acids. Trimming cost V 3 bases and J 4 bases; bases outside gene matches: 6. Looked up from germline, CDR1 is MDHEN and CDR2 is SYDVKM. The CDR3 here is CASSLPGTGINEKLFF. CDR3 sequence (DNA): TGTGCCAGCAGTTTGCCCGGGACAGGGATTAATGAAAAACTGTTTTTT.

This chain links TRBV21-1 with TRBJ1-5. TRBV21-1 is designated a pseudogene. CDR3 length equals 10 residues. CDR3 residues: CASPGQPQHF. CDR3 bases: TGTGCCAGCCCGGGGCAGCCCCAGCATTTT.

At least ten counts were recorded for this clone. The chain employs TRBV6-6 and TRBJ1-6, with unresolved D. The length of the CDR3 is 13 residues. V gave up 8 bases and J gave up 7 bases, with 12 bases separating them. The germline gives CDR1 MNHNY, CDR2 SVGAGI (reference sequence). The CDR3 here is CASGREVNSPLHF. In DNA form, the CDR3 reads TGTGCCAGCGGTAGGGAGGTGAATTCACCCCTCCACTTT.

The V gene is TRBV28, the J gene TRBJ2-7; D is unclear. The V gene lost 6 bases and the J gene lost 6 bases, with 9 bases spanning the gap. The CDR3 length is 11 residues. Looked up from germline, CDR1 is MDHEN and CDR2 is SYDVKM. This chain's CDR3 is CASSRSTEQYF. The CDR3 coding sequence is TGTGCCAGCAGCCGGAGCACCGAGCAGTACTTC. The complete variable domain, with remaining parts taken from reference TRBV28 and TRBJ2-7, reads DVKVTQSSRYLVKRTGEKVFLECVQDMDHENMFWYRQDPGLGLRLIYFSYDVKMKEKGDIPEGYSVSREKKERFSLILESASTNQTSMYLCASSRSTEQYFGPGTRLTVT.

The chain recombines TRBV6-5 with TRBJ1-3; maybe TRBD1 (5 bases). The CDR3 spans 14 residues. V was pared by 6 bases and J by 0 bases, with 9 bases between. Looked up from germline, CDR1 is MNHEY and CDR2 is SVGAGI. This CDR3 reads CASRRQSSGNTIYF. CDR3 bases: TGTGCCAGCAGACGACAGAGCTCTGGAAACACCATATATTTT.

The chain recombines TRBV5-8 with TRBJ1-6; 8 bases are shared with TRBD1. Per germline, CDR1 SGHTS and CDR2 YDEGEE. This CDR3 contains 13 residues. V trimming: 3 bases; J trimming: 7 bases; junction bases outside the gene matches: 0. CDR3 protein: CASSWDRNSPLHF. CDR3 DNA: TGTGCCAGCAGCTGGGACAGGAATTCACCCCTCCACTTT.

The V and J genes are TRBV27 and TRBJ1-1, with 8 bases matching TRBD1. The germline CDR1 and CDR2 sequences are MNHEY and SMNVEV (reference sequence). V lost 5 bases, J lost 0 bases, and 14 bases stayed unmatched. This CDR3 region has 18 residues. The CDR3 DNA reads TGTGCCAGCAGTAGACCGACAGGGGCAACTTCTATGAACACTGAAGCTTTCTTT. Protein sequence: CASSRPTGATSMNTEAFF.

The gene calls are TRBV13 and TRBJ1-1; 8 bases are a match to TRBD1. The germline V gene has CDR1 PRHDT and CDR2 FYEKMQ (reference sequence). The CDR3 has 15 residues. V lost 2 bases and J lost 6; bases outside the gene matches: 8. The CDR3 DNA reads TGTGCCAGCAGCTTATACAGGGGGACGAGGTCTGAAGCTTTCTTT. Residues: CASSLYRGTRSEAFF.

The V gene is TRBV5-1, the J gene TRBJ2-1; 7 positions agree with TRBD2. The CDR3 has 15 residues. Germline V gene lookup returns CDR1 SGHRS and CDR2 YFSETQ. Germline trimming cut 0 bases from V and 3 bases from J; bases unmatched to any gene: 3. CDR3 in amino acids: CASSLVAGDYNEQFF. Here the CDR3 DNA reads TGCGCCAGCAGCTTGGTTGCGGGGGACTACAATGAGCAGTTCTTC.

V and J are TRBV4-3 and TRBJ2-7, with D possibly TRBD1 on 6 matching bases. Per the germline V gene, CDR1 is LGHNA and CDR2 is YSLEER. The CDR3 runs to 16 residues. V was trimmed by 6 bases and J by 1 base, leaving 19 bases between them. As DNA, the CDR3 is TGCGCCAGCAGAAAAGTGGCAGGGGAGTTGTCCTACGAGCAGTACTTC. Protein: CASRKVAGELSYEQYF.

The chain uses TRBV5-1 and TRBJ2-1; 7 positions match TRBD2. This CDR3 comprises 17 residues. CDR1 is SGHRS, CDR2 YFSETQ, per germline. Unmatched junction bases numbered 10, after V lost 0 bases and J lost 4 bases. The CDR3 DNA reads as TGCGCCAGCAGCTTGGTACGGGAGGCGCGGACGTACAATGAGCAGTTCTTC. It codes for CASSLVREARTYNEQFF.

The chain combines TRBV5-1 with TRBJ2-7, with TRBD1 matching over 8 bases. The germline CDR1 and CDR2 sequences are SGHRS and YFSETQ. The CDR3 is made up of 16 amino acids. Unmatched junction bases numbered 7, after V lost 2 bases and J lost 0 bases. CDR3 sequence (DNA): TGCGCCAGCAGCTTCCCTCGACAGGGGAGCTCCTACGAGCAGTACTTC. Protein: CASSFPRQGSSYEQYF. Using reference TRBV5-1 and TRBJ2-7 for the parts outside the CDR3, the full variable domain is KAGVTQTPRYLIKTRGQQVTLSCSPISGHRSVSWYQQTPGQGLQFLFEYFSETQRNKGNFPGRFSGRQFSNSRSEMNVSTLELGDSALYLCASSFPRQGSSYEQYFGPGTRLTVT.

The rearrangement joins TRBV5-1 to TRBJ1-1; TRBD1 matches 7 bases. This CDR3 comprises 15 residues. Germline-derived CDR1 and CDR2 are SGHRS and YFSETQ. The ends lost 4 bases at V and 11 bases at J; junction bases unmatched: 17. DNA for the CDR3: TGCGCCAGCAGCAAAGACAGGGCAGGCACTGTTTGGGCTTTCTTT. Its translation: CASSKDRAGTVWAFF.

The chain has TRBV10-3 and TRBJ1-2, with a weak D call TRBD1 (5 bases). The V gene's germline CDR1 is ENHRY and CDR2 SYGVKD. CDR3 length equals 11 residues. Trimming cost V 6 bases and J 6 bases, with 8 bases left between them. The CDR3 nucleotides read TGTGCCATCAGGTGGGGGGATGGCTACACCTTC. This encodes CAIRWGDGYTF.

In this sample, this clone turned up once. The J gene is TRBJ2-5, the V gene TRBV5-1, with D maybe TRBD1 (6 bases). Trimming left V 4 bases short and J 2 bases short, with 15 bases between. The CDR3 loop spans 15 amino acids. CDR1 is SGHRS and CDR2 is YFSETQ in the germline V gene. The CDR3 sequence is CASSPRPGQQETQYF. The CDR3 bases are TGCGCCAGCAGCCCCCGTCCGGGACAACAAGAGACCCAGTACTTC.

The chain carries TRBV9 and TRBJ2-1; D call uncertain. CDR1 is SGDLS, CDR2 YYNGEE, per germline. Trimming took 0 bases from V and 6 from J, leaving 13 bases between them. CDR3 length: 15 residues. In nucleotides, the CDR3 is TGTGCCAGCAGCGTAGATCCCGTTGTCTCCAATGAGCAGTTCTTC. As protein: CASSVDPVVSNEQFF.

In regard to this clone: This sample includes further DNA sequences coding for the same CDR3. V gene TRBV5-1 combines with J gene TRBJ2-7; no clear D. Trimming shortened V by 0 bases and J by 4 bases, and 5 bases separated the two germline ends. Germline V CDR1 and CDR2: SGHRS, YFSETQ. CDR3 length equals 12 residues. CDR3 protein: CASSLGQYEQYF. CDR3 nucleotide sequence: TGCGCCAGCAGCTTGGGGCAGTACGAGCAGTACTTC.

The chain is built from TRBV27 and TRBJ2-2; 11 positions match TRBD2. V lost 4 bases to trimming and J lost 3 bases; unmatched junction nucleotides: 7. The germline V gene encodes CDR1 MNHEY and CDR2 SMNVEV (reference sequence). This CDR3 has 17 residues. CDR3 sequence: CASSSPGLAVHTGELFF. The CDR3 region has the DNA TGTGCCAGCAGTTCACCGGGACTAGCGGTTCACACCGGGGAGCTGTTTTTT.

The chain combines TRBV7-2 with TRBJ2-5; D is ambiguous. CDR1 is SGHTA and CDR2 is FQGNSA in the germline V gene. This CDR3 has 11 residues. V was shortened by 5 bases and J by 5 bases, with 6 bases between the two germline ends. The CDR3 DNA reads TGTGCCAGCAGCGCTCAGGAGACCCAGTACTTC. Protein sequence: CASSAQETQYF. Together with reference TRBV7-2 and TRBJ2-5, the CDR3 gives the full variable domain: GAGVSQSPSNKVTEKGKDVELRCDPISGHTALYWYRQSLGQGLEFLIYFQGNSAPDKSGLPSDRFSAERTGGSVSTLTIQRTQQEDSAVYLCASSAQETQYFGPGTRLLVL.